A selection of T cell receptor beta chains follows, all from one sample in a study of cytomegalovirus exposure and HLA in healthy donors. Libraries were prepared by immunoSEQ multiplex PCR; TCRdb keeps only in-frame clonotypes and omits some of them. Among 300,000 or so clones, roughly 86% were seen once, and the ten largest hold 1.5% to 2%. The sample taken for sequencing was PBMCs. All receptors come from a woman aged 40 to 50 in good health and CMV-seropositive. The conserved cysteine and the conserved F or W are not part of the CDR3 here. A D gene is named only where the DNA matches it firmly.

J gene	V gene	D gene	CDR3 protein
TRBJ1-5	TRBV19	-	ASSPGQSRTDNQPQH
TRBJ1-1	TRBV4-2	TRBD1	ASSQVGGQGATEAF
TRBJ2-5	TRBV5-1	TRBD2	ASSPGLAGGPVETQY
TRBJ2-1	TRBV15	TRBD1	ASAGTGPYNEQF
TRBJ2-7	TRBV28	TRBD2	ASTTAGGPSYEQY
TRBJ1-5	TRBV28	-	ASSSLQGIHQPQH
TRBJ2-1	TRBV7-9	-	ASSGGRQISPNEQF
TRBJ1-2	TRBV6-4	-	ASSDVQGGGYT
TRBJ2-1	TRBV11-2	TRBD2	ASRLAGYNEQF
TRBJ2-1	TRBV20-1	-	SVVKNEQF
TRBJ1-3	TRBV11-2	-	ASSLGNTIY
TRBJ1-3	TRBV6-1	TRBD1	ASSGGTDSGNTIY
TRBJ1-1	TRBV4-3	-	ASSQDAGNTEAF
TRBJ2-1	TRBV5-8	TRBD2	ASSLAAGERYNEQF
TRBJ2-7	TRBV11-2	-	ASQGGVEQY
TRBJ2-1	TRBV5-1	-	ASSPGLSNNEQF
TRBJ2-7	TRBV10-3	TRBD1	AISESSGGCEQY
TRBJ2-7	TRBV10-3	-	AIRSRDTTYEQY
TRBJ1-5	TRBV19	-	ASSMRGNNQPQH
TRBJ1-2	TRBV30	-	AWSVSGGFYGYT
TRBJ2-2	TRBV4-3	TRBD2	ASSQDSPGTKNTGELF
TRBJ1-3	TRBV4-2	TRBD1	ASSRDRVGSGNTIY
TRBJ2-7	TRBV28	TRBD2	ASSLSSGRGYEQY
TRBJ2-7	TRBV6-1	TRBD1	ASSGGGQGYEQY
TRBJ2-6	TRBV19	-	ASSRYREGTGANVLT
TRBJ2-1	TRBV30	-	AWIGGTGNEQF
TRBJ1-2	TRBV2	-	ASLASRGGYT
TRBJ2-7	TRBV11-3	TRBD1	ASSTRRDSEGLYEQY
TRBJ1-1	TRBV11-2	-	ASSWERGYAEAF
TRBJ2-1	TRBV27	-	ASSSGLSYNEQF
TRBJ2-7	TRBV27	TRBD1	ASSLSYRGTYEQY
TRBJ1-5	TRBV19	TRBD1	ASSIHRGIGQPQH
TRBJ2-3	TRBV6-5	-	ASRGTADTQY
TRBJ2-7	TRBV2	TRBD1	ASSEVGGQNNEQY
TRBJ2-3	TRBV7-2	-	ASSGTSVGADTQY
TRBJ2-1	TRBV2	TRBD2	ASRETSGDYNEQF
TRBJ2-3	TRBV11-3	-	ASSLNSDTQY
TRBJ2-2	TRBV2	TRBD2	ASSRTSGNTGELF
TRBJ2-7	TRBV27	TRBD2	ASSPRGVGGRAFEQY
TRBJ2-5	TRBV14	-	ASSRRQGEGVGETQY
TRBJ2-1	TRBV11-2	TRBD2	ASSPGTSLGNEQF